This TCR beta chain was captured by sequencing in a study of cytomegalovirus exposure and HLA in healthy donors. Germline V gene lookup returns CDR1 SNHLY and CDR2 FYNNEI. The CDR3 runs 13 residues. Trimming took off 3 bases at V and 9 bases at J, with 9 bases between the two ends. 13 Jbeta primers and 60 Vbeta primers were used for the PCR. Assay: immunoSEQ multiplex PCR; the TCRdb copy retains only in-frame clones and omits some. The sample has roughly 190,000 clones; around three quarters are singletons. The V gene is TRBV2, the J gene TRBJ1-6; unclear D gene. The sample comprised PBMCs. This clonotype originated in a woman aged 30 to 39 in good health and CMV-seropositive. This chain's CDR3 is CASSDGVISPLHF. CDR3 in DNA: TGTGCCAGCAGTGACGGGGTGATTTCACCCCTCCACTTT.